A single sample is the source of the 5 T cell receptor beta chains below, sequenced in a study of blood T cell repertoires in COVID-19. Profiling relied on immunoSEQ multiplex PCR, and the TCRdb table lists in-frame clones only, not all of them. The repertoire consists of about 30,000 clones, with roughly 73% occurring once and the leading ten covering 7.8%. Sample: peripheral blood. All receptors derive from a woman between 65 and 79 years old with active or convalescent COVID-19.

This clone was seen just once. This chain joins TRBV18 and TRBJ2-3; D call uncertain. There are 15 residues in the CDR3. Between the trimmed V and J ends, which lost 2 bases and 2 bases, there was a span of 11 bases. Germline values: CDR1 KGHSH, CDR2 LQKENI. CDR3 in amino acids: CASSPVRAFTDTQYF. The CDR3 bases are TGTGCCAGCTCACCAGTGAGAGCTTTCACAGATACGCAGTATTTT.

The V call is TRBV30, the J call TRBJ1-2, with a possible D match to TRBD1 (6 bases). Germline CDR1 and CDR2: GTSNPN and SVGIG (reference sequence). V was shortened by 0 bases and J by 5 bases, with 13 bases between the two germline ends. The CDR3 loop spans 14 amino acids. The CDR3: CAWSVRGGAYGYTF. CDR3 DNA: TGTGCCTGGAGTGTTCGGGGGGGCGCATATGGCTACACCTTC.

V gene TRBV19 combines with J gene TRBJ2-5, with D perhaps TRBD2 (7 bases). Germline lookup yields CDR1 LNHDA and CDR2 SQIVND (reference sequence). The CDR3 is 16 amino acids. V was clipped by 3 bases and J by 5 bases, with 19 bases between them. CDR3 sequence: CASSIGGGQGKETQYF. In nucleotides, the CDR3 is TGTGCCAGTAGTATTGGGGGGGGCCAGGGAAAGGAGACCCAGTACTTC.

This chain uses TRBV20-1 with TRBJ1-1; 7 positions match TRBD1. Germline V gene data show CDR1 as DFQATT and CDR2 as SNEGSKA (reference sequence). V lost 3 bases, J lost 11 bases, and 3 bases stayed unmatched. The CDR3 totals 10 residues. The CDR3 here is CSASGRGAFF. As DNA, the CDR3 is TGCAGTGCTAGCGGCAGGGGGGCTTTCTTT.

The count of this clone is one. The chain employs TRBV5-1 and TRBJ2-3; 9 bases map to TRBD2. CDR1 and CDR2 from the germline V gene are SGHRS and YFSETQ. There are 13 residues in the CDR3. The trim removed 4 bases at V and 6 bases at J, leaving 3 bases unmatched. The CDR3 sequence is CASSPGLADTQYF. CDR3 sequence (DNA): TGCGCCAGCAGCCCGGGACTAGCTGATACGCAGTATTTT. Full variable domain (rest looked up from reference TRBV5-1 and TRBJ2-3): KAGVTQTPRYLIKTRGQQVTLSCSPISGHRSVSWYQQTPGQGLQFLFEYFSETQRNKGNFPGRFSGRQFSNSRSEMNVSTLELGDSALYLCASSPGLADTQYFGPGTRLTVL.